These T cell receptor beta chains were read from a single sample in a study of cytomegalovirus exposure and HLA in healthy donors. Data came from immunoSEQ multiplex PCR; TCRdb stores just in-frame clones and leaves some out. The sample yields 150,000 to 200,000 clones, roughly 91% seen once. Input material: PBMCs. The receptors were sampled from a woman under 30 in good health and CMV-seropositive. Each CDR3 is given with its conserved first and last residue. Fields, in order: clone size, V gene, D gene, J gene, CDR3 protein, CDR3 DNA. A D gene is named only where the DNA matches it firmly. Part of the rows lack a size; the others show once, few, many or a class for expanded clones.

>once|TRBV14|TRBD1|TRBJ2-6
CASSRDRGFVGANVLTF
TGTGCCAGCAGCCGGGACAGGGGGTTCGTCGGGGCCAACGTCCTGACTTTC
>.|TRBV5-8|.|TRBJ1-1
CASIQGQGFWDTEAFF
TGTGCCAGCATTCAGGGGCAGGGGTTCTGGGACACTGAAGCTTTCTTT
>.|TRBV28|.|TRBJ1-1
CASSTTGKYTEAFF
TGTGCCAGCAGCACCACAGGGAAGTACACTGAAGCTTTCTTT
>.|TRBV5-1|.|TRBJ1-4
CASSLSGQKATNEKLFF
TGCGCCAGCAGCCTTTCCGGACAGAAAGCAACTAATGAAAAACTGTTTTTT
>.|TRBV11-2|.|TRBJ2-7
CASSLDAGTYEQYF
TGTGCCAGCAGCTTAGACGCGGGAACCTACGAGCAGTACTTC
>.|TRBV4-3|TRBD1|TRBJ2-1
CASSLYRGDYNEQFF
TGCGCCAGCAGCCTATACAGGGGGGACTACAATGAGCAGTTCTTC
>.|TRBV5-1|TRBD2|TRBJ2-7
CASSFSSSGYEQYF
TGCGCCAGCAGCTTCTCCTCTAGCGGCTACGAGCAGTACTTC
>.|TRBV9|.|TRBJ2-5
CASSVALLGETQYF
TGTGCCAGCAGCGTAGCACTCCTCGGGGAGACCCAGTACTTC
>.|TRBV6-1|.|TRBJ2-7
CASRGQLARYEQYF
TGTGCCTCAAGGGGGCAACTAGCAAGGTACGAGCAGTACTTC
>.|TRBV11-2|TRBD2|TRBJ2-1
CASSWGTSGGGYEQFF
TGTGCCAGCAGCTGGGGGACTAGCGGAGGGGGTTATGAGCAGTTCTTC
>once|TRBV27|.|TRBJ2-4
CASRQGLAKNIQYF
TGTGCCAGCAGACAGGGTCTAGCCAAAAACATTCAGTACTTC
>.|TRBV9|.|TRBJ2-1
CASSVAGVGEQFF
TGTGCCAGCAGCGTAGCAGGGGTAGGCGAGCAGTTCTTC
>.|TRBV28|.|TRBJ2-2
CATRQIILVATGELFF
TGTGCCACCCGACAGATCATCCTCGTTGCGACCGGGGAGCTGTTTTTT
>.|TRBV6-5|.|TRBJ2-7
CASSPDSEAYEQYF
TGTGCCAGCAGTCCAGACAGTGAAGCCTACGAGCAGTACTTC
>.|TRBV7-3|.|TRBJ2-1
CASSGDQGYNEQFF
TGTGCCAGCAGCGGAGACCAGGGGTACAATGAGCAGTTCTTC
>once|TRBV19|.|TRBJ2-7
CATLGQTYEQYF
TGTGCCACTTTAGGACAGACCTACGAGCAGTACTTC
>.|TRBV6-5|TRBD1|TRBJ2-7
CATLGDSGTYEQYF
TGTGCCACTTTGGGGGACAGTGGTACCTACGAGCAGTACTTC
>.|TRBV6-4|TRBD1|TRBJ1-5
CASSQGAYQPQHF
TGTGCCAGCAGTCAGGGGGCATACCAGCCCCAGCATTTT
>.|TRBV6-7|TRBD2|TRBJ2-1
CASSYLRLAGIYNEQFF
TGTGCCAGCAGTTACTTGCGACTAGCGGGGATCTACAATGAGCAGTTCTTC
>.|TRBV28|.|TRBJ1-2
CASSLKIGGYTF
TGTGCCAGCAGTTTAAAAATTGGCGGCTACACCTTC
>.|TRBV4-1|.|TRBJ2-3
CASSQVGGRKPDTQYF
TGCGCCAGCAGCCAAGTTGGAGGGAGGAAGCCAGATACGCAGTATTTT
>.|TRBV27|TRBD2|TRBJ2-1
CASSLLAGGEEQFF
TGTGCCAGCAGTTTGCTAGCGGGAGGGGAAGAGCAGTTCTTC
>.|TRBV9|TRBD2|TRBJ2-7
CASSQRTSGYEQYF
TGTGCCAGCAGCCAGAGGACTAGCGGCTACGAGCAGTACTTC
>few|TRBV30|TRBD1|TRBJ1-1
CAWSGQGNTEAFF
TGTGCCTGGAGTGGACAGGGGAACACTGAAGCTTTCTTT
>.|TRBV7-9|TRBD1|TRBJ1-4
CASSVGDSLNEKLFF
TGTGCCAGCAGCGTGGGGGACAGCCTGAATGAAAAACTGTTTTTT
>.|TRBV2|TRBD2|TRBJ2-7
CASSEASGSSYEQYF
TGTGCCAGCAGTGAGGCTAGCGGGAGTTCCTACGAGCAGTACTTC
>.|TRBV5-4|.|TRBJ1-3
CASSLEPRAGNTIYF
TGTGCCAGCAGCTTGGAGCCGCGCGCTGGAAACACCATATATTTT
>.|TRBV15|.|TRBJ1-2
CATSQDSYGYTF
TGTGCCACCAGCCAAGACAGCTATGGCTACACCTTC
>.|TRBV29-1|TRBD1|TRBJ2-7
CSVKDRGTLYEQYF
TGCAGCGTGAAAGACAGGGGGACACTCTACGAGCAGTACTTC
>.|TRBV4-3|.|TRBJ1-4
CASSPRQATNEKLFF
TGCGCCAGCAGCCCCCGCCAGGCAACTAATGAAAAACTGTTTTTT
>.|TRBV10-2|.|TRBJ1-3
CASSESLRGNTIYF
TGCGCCAGCAGTGAGTCCCTGAGGGGAAACACCATATATTTT
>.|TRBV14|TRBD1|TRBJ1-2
CASSPVGQGDLGYTF
TGTGCCAGCAGCCCAGTCGGACAGGGGGATCTCGGCTACACCTTC
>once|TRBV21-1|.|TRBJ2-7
CASSKEHCTYEQYF
TGTGCCAGCAGCAAAGAGCACTGTACCTACGAGCAGTACTTC
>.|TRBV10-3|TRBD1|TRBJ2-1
CAISGTRGDRGSDEQFF
TGTGCCATCTCGGGGACCCGGGGGGACAGGGGCTCCGATGAGCAGTTCTTC
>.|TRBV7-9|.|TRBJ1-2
CASSSEAEVGYTF
TGTGCCAGCAGCTCAGAAGCGGAGGTCGGCTACACCTTC
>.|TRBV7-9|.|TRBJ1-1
CASRYDNALNTEAFF
TGTGCCAGCAGATATGACAACGCTTTGAACACTGAAGCTTTCTTT
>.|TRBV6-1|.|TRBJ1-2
CASRATGAPYYGYTF
TGTGCCAGCAGAGCGACAGGCGCTCCGTACTATGGCTACACCTTC
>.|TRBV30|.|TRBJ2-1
CAWSPLRRGGDEQFF
TGTGCCTGGAGTCCCTTACGCAGGGGAGGGGATGAGCAGTTCTTC
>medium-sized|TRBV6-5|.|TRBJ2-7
CASSYQAGSSYEQYF
TGTGCCAGCAGTTACCAAGCGGGTAGCTCCTACGAGCAGTACTTC
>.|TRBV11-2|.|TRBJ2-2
CASSLVAGNTGELFF
TGTGCCAGCAGCTTAGTGGCGGGGAACACCGGGGAGCTGTTTTTT
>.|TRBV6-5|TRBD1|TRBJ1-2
CASKNRGRLLHGYTF
TGTGCCAGCAAAAACAGGGGGCGCTTACTCCATGGCTACACCTTC
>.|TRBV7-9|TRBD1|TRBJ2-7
CASSLGGQGSSYEQYF
TGTGCCAGCAGCTTGGGAGGACAGGGGAGCTCCTACGAGCAGTACTTC
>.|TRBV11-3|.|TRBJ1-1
CASSLGTHHTEAFF
TGTGCCAGCAGCTTAGGGACACACCACACTGAAGCTTTCTTT